This T cell receptor beta chain appears in the sequencing data of a study of identical twins. General study points: Models, which agreed with sharing between unrelated individuals, nonetheless underestimated the out-of-frame TCR alpha sharing seen in monozygotic twins. It was possible that invariant MAIT and iNKT cells partly confounded the zero-insertion analyses. A cross-sectional statistical analysis, not follow-up of the same donors, supported the conclusions.

This CDR3 spans 15 amino acids. Trimming pared 6 bases from V and 1 base from J, leaving 13 bases between. This clonotype was seen at least ten times. What it binds is not known. A template switching step contributed a universal primer site, while unique molecular identifiers were present in the cDNA. In TCRdb, the 5' RACE reads were re-called with MiXCR into one record per CDR3 protein. The table shows hundreds of thousands of distinct CDR3 sequences, with 9% to 15% occurring only once. These sequences were also reported in another study, on yellow fever vaccine responses in identical twins.

The source of this sequence is a woman younger than 30 in good health. The chain carries TRBV12-3 or TRBV12-4 and TRBJ1-3, with unresolved D. Material for sequencing was PBMCs. CDR3 DNA sequence: TGTGCCAGCAGGGGTTCAGCTCGGTCTGGAAACACCATATATTTT. It is translated as CASRGSARSGNTIYF.